The count of the clone carrying this T cell receptor (beta chain) is one. Its antigen is unknown. Libraries were prepared by immunoSEQ multiplex PCR; TCRdb keeps only in-frame clonotypes and omits some of them. This repertoire shows roughly 1,800,000 clones, approximately 94% found once; its top ten account for less than 1.5%. Terminally differentiated effector memory CD45RA+ cells were excluded by CCR7 positive selection of CD45RO-negative cells. Deletions cut 3 bases from V and 0 bases from J, with 6 bases between. The germline V gene encodes CDR1 MGHRA and CDR2 YSYEKL. The CDR3 consists of 13 residues. These data belong to a study of shared clonotypes between healthy human individuals. Study as a whole: Donors had three CD4 naive, three CD4 memory, two CD8 naive and one CD8 memory plate apiece.

Study results and limitations: With a few donors compared, around 5% of naive CD4 clonotypes were shared. Non-shared clonotypes had lower generation probabilities than clonotypes shared by all four sorted-subset donors.

The chain has TRBV4-1 and TRBJ2-7; D uncertain. The receptor was isolated from a man aged 18 to 29 in good health. Material for sequencing was naive CD8+ T cells sorted from blood. The CDR3 loop is CASSHAGSYEQYF. CDR3 nucleotide sequence: TGCGCCAGCAGCCACGCCGGCTCCTACGAGCAGTACTTC.